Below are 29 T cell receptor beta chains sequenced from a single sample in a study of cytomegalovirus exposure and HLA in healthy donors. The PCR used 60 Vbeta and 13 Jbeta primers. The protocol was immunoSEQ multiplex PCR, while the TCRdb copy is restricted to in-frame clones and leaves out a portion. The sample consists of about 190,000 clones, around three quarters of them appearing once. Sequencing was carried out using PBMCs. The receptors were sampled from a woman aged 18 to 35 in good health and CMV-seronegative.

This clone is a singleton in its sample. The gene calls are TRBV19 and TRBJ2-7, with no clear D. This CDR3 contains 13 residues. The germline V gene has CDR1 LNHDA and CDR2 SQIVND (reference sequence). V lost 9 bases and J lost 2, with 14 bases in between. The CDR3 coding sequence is TGTGCCAGATGGCAGACTCCCACCTACGAGCAGTACTTC. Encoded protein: CARWQTPTYEQYF.

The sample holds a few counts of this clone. CDR3 sequence reads: CASSQEDGQGYNEQFF. In DNA form, the CDR3 reads TGTGCCAGCAGCCAAGAGGACGGACAGGGCTACAATGAGCAGTTCTTC. The rearrangement links TRBV5-5 to TRBJ2-1, with 8 nucleotides matching TRBD1. The CDR3 runs to 16 residues. Germline V gives CDR1 SGHKS, CDR2 YYEKEE (reference sequence). Trimming cost V 4 bases and J 3 bases; bases outside gene matches: 9.

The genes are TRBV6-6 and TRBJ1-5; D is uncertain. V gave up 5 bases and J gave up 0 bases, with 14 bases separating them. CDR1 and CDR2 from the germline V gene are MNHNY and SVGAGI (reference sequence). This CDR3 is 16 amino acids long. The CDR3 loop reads CASSPTSGRSNQPQHF. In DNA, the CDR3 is TGTGCCAGCAGTCCCACAAGTGGCCGTAGCAATCAGCCCCAGCATTTT.

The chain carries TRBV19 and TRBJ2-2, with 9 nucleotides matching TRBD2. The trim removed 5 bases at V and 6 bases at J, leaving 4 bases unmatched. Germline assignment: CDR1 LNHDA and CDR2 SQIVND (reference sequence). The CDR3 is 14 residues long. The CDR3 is CASSWREGPGELFF. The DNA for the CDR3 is TGTGCCAGTAGTTGGCGGGAGGGCCCCGGGGAGCTGTTTTTT.

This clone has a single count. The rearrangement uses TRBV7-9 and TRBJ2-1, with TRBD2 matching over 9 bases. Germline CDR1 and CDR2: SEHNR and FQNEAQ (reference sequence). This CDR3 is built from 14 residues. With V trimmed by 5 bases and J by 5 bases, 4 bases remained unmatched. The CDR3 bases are TGTGCCAGCAGCCTAAAGCGGGGGGACAATGAGCAGTTCTTC. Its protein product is CASSLKRGDNEQFF.

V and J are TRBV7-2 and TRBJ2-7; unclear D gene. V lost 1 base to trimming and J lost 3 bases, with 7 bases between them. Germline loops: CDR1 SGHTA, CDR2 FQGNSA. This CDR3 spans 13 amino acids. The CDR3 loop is CASSLVLFYEQYF. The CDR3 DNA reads TGTGCCAGCAGCTTAGTACTATTCTACGAGCAGTACTTC.

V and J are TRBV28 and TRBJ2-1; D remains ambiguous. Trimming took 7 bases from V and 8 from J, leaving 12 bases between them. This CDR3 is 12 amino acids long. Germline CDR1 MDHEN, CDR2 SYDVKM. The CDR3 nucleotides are TGTGCCAGCAACGAGCGAACGGATGAGCAGTTCTTC. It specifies CASNERTDEQFF.

CDR3 coding DNA: TGCGCCAGCAGCTTGGGACTCAGGGGGGAATCTAACTATGGCTACACCTTC. Its translation: CASSLGLRGESNYGYTF. This chain uses TRBV5-1 with TRBJ1-2, with 7 bases fitting TRBD1. V was clipped by 0 bases and J by 0 bases; unmatched bases: 8. The CDR3 extends over 17 amino acids. Germline CDR1 SGHRS, CDR2 YFSETQ. The full variable domain, rest sourced from reference TRBV5-1 and TRBJ1-2, is KAGVTQTPRYLIKTRGQQVTLSCSPISGHRSVSWYQQTPGQGLQFLFEYFSETQRNKGNFPGRFSGRQFSNSRSEMNVSTLELGDSALYLCASSLGLRGESNYGYTFGSGTRLTVV.

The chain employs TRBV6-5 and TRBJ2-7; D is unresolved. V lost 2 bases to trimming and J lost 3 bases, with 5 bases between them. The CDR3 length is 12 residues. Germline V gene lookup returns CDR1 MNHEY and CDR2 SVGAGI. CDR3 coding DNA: TGTGCCAGCAGTTACAACTACTACGAGCAGTACTTC. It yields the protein CASSYNYYEQYF.

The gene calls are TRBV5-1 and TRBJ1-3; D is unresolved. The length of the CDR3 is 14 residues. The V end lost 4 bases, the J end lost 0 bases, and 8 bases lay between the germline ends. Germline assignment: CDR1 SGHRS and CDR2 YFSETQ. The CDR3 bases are TGCGCCAGCAGCCCGGGAGGCTCTGGAAACACCATATATTTT. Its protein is CASSPGGSGNTIYF. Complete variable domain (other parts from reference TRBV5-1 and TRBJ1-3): KAGVTQTPRYLIKTRGQQVTLSCSPISGHRSVSWYQQTPGQGLQFLFEYFSETQRNKGNFPGRFSGRQFSNSRSEMNVSTLELGDSALYLCASSPGGSGNTIYFGEGSWLTVV.

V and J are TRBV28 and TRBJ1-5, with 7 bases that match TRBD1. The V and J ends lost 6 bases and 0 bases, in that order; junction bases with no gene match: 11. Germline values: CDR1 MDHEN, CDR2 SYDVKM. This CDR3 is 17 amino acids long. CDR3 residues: CASSRYRQGSSNQPQHF. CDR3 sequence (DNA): TGTGCCAGCAGCCGATACCGACAGGGCTCTAGCAATCAGCCCCAGCATTTT.

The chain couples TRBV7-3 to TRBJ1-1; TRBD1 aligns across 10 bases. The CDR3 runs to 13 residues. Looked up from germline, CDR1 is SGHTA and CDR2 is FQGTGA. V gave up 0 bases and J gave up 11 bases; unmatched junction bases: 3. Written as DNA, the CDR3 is TGTGCCAGCAGCTTAACGACAGGGGGCGAGGCTTTCTTT. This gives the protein CASSLTTGGEAFF.

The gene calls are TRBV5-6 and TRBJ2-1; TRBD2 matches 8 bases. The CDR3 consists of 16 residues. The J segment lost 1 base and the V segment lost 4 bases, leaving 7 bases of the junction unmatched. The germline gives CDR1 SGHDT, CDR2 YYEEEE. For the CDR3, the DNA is TGTGCCAGCAGCCCCGGGGGGGGCCATTCCTACAATGAGCAGTTCTTC. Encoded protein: CASSPGGGHSYNEQFF.

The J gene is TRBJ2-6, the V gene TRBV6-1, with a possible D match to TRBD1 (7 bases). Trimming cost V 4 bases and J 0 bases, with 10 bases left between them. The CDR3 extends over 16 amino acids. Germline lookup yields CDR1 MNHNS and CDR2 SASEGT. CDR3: CASSGRDSSGANVLTF. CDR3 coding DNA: TGTGCCAGCAGTGGGAGGGACAGCTCTGGGGCCAACGTCCTGACTTTC.

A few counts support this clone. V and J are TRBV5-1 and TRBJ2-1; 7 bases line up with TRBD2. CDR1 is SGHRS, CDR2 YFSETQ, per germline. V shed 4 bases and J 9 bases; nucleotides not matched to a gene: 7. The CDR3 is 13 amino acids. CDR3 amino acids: CASSLTSNVEQFF. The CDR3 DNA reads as TGCGCCAGCAGCCTGACTAGCAACGTTGAGCAGTTCTTC.

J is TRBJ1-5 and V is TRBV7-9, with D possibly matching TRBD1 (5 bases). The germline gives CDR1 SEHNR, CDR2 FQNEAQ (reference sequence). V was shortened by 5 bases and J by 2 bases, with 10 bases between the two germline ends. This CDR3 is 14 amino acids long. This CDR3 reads CASSKGGGNQPQHF. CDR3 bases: TGTGCCAGCAGCAAAGGAGGGGGCAATCAGCCCCAGCATTTT.

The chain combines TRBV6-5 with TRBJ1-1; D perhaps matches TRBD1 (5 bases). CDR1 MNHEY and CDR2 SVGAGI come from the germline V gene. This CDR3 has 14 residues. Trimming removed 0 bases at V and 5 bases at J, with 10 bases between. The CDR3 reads CASSYSGGPTEAFF. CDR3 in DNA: TGTGCCAGCAGTTACTCCGGGGGACCAACTGAAGCTTTCTTT.

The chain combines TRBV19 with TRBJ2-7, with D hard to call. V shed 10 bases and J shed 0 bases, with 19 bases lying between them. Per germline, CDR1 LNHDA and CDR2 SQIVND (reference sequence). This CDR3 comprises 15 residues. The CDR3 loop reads CATSYIVGLSYEQYF. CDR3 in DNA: TGTGCCACCTCATACATCGTTGGGCTCTCCTACGAGCAGTACTTC.

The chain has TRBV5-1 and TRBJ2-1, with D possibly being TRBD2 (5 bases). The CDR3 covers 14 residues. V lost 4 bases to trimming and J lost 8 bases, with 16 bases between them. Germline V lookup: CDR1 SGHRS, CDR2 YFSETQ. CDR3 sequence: CASSGPGVDDEQFF. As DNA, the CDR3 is TGCGCCAGCAGCGGGCCCGGGGTGGACGATGAGCAGTTCTTC. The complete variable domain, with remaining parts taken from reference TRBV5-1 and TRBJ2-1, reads KAGVTQTPRYLIKTRGQQVTLSCSPISGHRSVSWYQQTPGQGLQFLFEYFSETQRNKGNFPGRFSGRQFSNSRSEMNVSTLELGDSALYLCASSGPGVDDEQFFGPGTRLTVL.

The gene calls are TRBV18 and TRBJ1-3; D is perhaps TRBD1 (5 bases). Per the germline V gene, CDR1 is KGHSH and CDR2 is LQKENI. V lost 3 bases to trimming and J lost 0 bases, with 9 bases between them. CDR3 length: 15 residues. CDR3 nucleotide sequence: TGTGCCAGCTCACCCGGGGGTTACTCTGGAAACACCATATATTTT. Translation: CASSPGGYSGNTIYF.

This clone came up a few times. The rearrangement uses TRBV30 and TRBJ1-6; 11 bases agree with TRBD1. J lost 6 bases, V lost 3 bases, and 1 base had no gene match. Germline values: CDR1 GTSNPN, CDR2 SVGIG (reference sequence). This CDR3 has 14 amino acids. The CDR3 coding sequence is TGTGCCTGGAGGGGACAGGGGGGTAATTCACCCCTCCACTTT. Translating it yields CAWRGQGGNSPLHF.

The CDR3 region is CATDGGISNQPQHF. CDR3 DNA: TGTGCCACCGATGGAGGGATCTCCAATCAGCCCCAGCATTTT. This chain connects TRBV2 to TRBJ1-5; D not resolved. The V and J ends lost 10 bases and 3 bases respectively, with 16 bases between them. This CDR3 has 14 amino acids. Germline V gene data show CDR1 as SNHLY and CDR2 as FYNNEI. Full variable domain (missing parts from reference TRBV2 and TRBJ1-5): EPEVTQTPSHQVTQMGQEVILRCVPISNHLYFYWYRQILGQKVEFLVSFYNNEISEKSEIFDDQFSVERPDGSNFTLKIRSTKLEDSAMYFCATDGGISNQPQHFGDGTRLSIL.

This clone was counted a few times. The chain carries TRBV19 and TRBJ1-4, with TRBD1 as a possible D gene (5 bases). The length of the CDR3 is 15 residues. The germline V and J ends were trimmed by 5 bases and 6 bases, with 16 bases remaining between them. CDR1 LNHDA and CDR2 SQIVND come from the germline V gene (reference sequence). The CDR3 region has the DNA TGTGCCAGTAGTGTCCTCGAGGGGACTCATGAAAAACTGTTTTTT. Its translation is CASSVLEGTHEKLFF.

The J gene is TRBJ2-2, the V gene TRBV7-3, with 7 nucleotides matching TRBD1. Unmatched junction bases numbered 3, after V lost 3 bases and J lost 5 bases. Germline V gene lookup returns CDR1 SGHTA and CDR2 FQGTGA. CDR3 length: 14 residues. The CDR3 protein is CASSLGQSTGELFF. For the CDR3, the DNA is TGTGCCAGCAGCTTGGGACAGTCGACCGGGGAGCTGTTTTTT.

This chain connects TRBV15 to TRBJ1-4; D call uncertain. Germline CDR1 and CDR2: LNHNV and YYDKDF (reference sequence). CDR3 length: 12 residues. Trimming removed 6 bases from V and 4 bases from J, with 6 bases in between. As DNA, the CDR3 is TGTGCCACCAGGGCCGTTAATGAAAAACTGTTTTTT. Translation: CATRAVNEKLFF.

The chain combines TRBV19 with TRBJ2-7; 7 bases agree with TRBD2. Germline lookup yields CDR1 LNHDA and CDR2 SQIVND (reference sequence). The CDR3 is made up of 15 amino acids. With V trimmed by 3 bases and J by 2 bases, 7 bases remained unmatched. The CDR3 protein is CASSMVPGGTYEQYF. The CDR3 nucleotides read TGTGCCAGTAGTATGGTGCCGGGGGGAACCTACGAGCAGTACTTC. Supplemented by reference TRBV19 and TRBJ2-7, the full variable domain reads DGGITQSPKYLFRKEGQNVTLSCEQNLNHDAMYWYRQDPGQGLRLIYYSQIVNDFQKGDIAEGYSVSREKKESFPLTVTSAQKNPTAFYLCASSMVPGGTYEQYFGPGTRLTVT.

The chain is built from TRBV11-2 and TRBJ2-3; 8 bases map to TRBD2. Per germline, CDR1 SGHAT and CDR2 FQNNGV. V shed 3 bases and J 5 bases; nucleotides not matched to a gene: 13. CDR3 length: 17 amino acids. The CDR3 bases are TGTGCCAGCAGCTTCGTCCCCTCGGCGGGGGGAGGAGATACGCAGTATTTT. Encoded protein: CASSFVPSAGGGDTQYF.

For the CDR3, the DNA is TGTGCCAGCAGCTTAGGGGAACAGGGAATGACTGGGGCCAACGTCCTGACTTTC. Translating it yields CASSLGEQGMTGANVLTF. The genes are TRBV13 and TRBJ2-6, with D tentatively TRBD1 (6 bases). Germline V lookup: CDR1 PRHDT, CDR2 FYEKMQ (reference sequence). V was pared by 0 bases and J by 2 bases, with 14 bases between. The CDR3 consists of 18 residues.

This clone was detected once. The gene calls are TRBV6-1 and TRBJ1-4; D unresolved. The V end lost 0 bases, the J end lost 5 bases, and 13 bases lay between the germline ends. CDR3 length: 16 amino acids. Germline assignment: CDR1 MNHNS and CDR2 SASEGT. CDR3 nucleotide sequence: TGTGCCAGCAGTGAAGCGCTATCAGGATTCAATGAAAAACTGTTTTTT. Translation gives CASSEALSGFNEKLFF.